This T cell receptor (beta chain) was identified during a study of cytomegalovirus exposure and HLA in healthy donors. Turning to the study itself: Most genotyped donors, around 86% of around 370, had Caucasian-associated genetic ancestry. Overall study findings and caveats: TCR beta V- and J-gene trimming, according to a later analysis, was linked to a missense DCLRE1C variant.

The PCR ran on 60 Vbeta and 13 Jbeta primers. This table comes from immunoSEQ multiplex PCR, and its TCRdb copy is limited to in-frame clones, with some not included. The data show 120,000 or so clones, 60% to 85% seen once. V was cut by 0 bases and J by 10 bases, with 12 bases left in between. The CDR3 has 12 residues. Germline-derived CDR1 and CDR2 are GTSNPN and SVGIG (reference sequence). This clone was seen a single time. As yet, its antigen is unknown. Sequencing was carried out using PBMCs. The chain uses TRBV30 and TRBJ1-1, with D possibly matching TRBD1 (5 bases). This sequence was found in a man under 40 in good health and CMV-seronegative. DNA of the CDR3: TGTGCCTGGAGTGTACAGATCACAGGAGCTTTCTTT. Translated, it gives CAWSVQITGAFF.